The subject of this entry is one T cell receptor (beta chain). It was genomic DNA that served as the template for profiling TCR beta VDJ and CDR3. TCRdb independently ran MiXCR on the reads; one entry per CDR3 protein. This table holds about 160,000 distinct CDR3 sequences, around 40% found once. The sample belongs to a study of CD8+CD57+ T cells in acquired aplastic anemia. Germline assignment: CDR1 MGHDK and CDR2 SYGVNS. CDR3 size: 13 residues. Trimming shortened V by 2 bases and J by 1 base, and 5 bases separated the two germline ends. V is TRBV25-1 and J is TRBJ1-1; D not certain. The sequence derives from a human donor in good health. Source material: sorted CD4+, CD8+, or CD8+CD57+ T cells (not recorded which) from PBMCs. CDR3 residues: CASSEDGNTEAFF. The CDR3 bases are TGTGCCAGCAGTGAAGACGGGAACACTGAAGCTTTCTTT. The full variable domain, in which reference TRBV25-1 and TRBJ1-1 provide the parts outside the CDR3, is EADIYQTPRYLVIGTGKKITLECSQTMGHDKMYWYQQDPGMELHLIHYSYGVNSTEKGDLSSESTVSRIRTEHFPLTLESARPSHTSQYLCASSEDGNTEAFFGQGTRLTVV.